One sample yielded the 13 T cell receptor beta chains listed below, sequenced in a study of shared clonotypes between healthy human individuals. Using immunoSEQ multiplex PCR, the repertoire was profiled, and TCRdb retains in-frame clones only, with some absent. The table shows over 950,000 clones, with about 72% occurring only once. Sequencing was carried out using memory CD4+ T cells from PBMCs. Stated subset: CD45RA-negative fraction. These TCRs come from a young man in good health. Some clones in this sample may be carry-over from other donors' samples.

The genes are TRBV5-1 and TRBJ2-5; D call uncertain. This CDR3 is 16 amino acids long. V was pared by 0 bases and J by 5 bases, with 17 bases between. The germline V gene has CDR1 SGHRS and CDR2 YFSETQ. The CDR3 bases are TGCGCCAGCAGCTTGGGTCGCCCCAGGTTAGGGGAGACCCAGTACTTC. It translates to CASSLGRPRLGETQYF.

The chain has TRBV29-1 and TRBJ2-3; 10 positions agree with TRBD2. This CDR3 is built from 15 residues. Germline CDR1 SQVTM, CDR2 ANQGSEA. Trimming took 6 bases from V and 4 from J; bases not matched to a gene: 10. CDR3 amino acids: CSVSTPAGGADTQYF. The DNA of the CDR3 is TGCAGCGTCTCCACCCCAGCGGGAGGGGCAGATACGCAGTATTTT.

CDR3: CASSPSSGGQTQYF. CDR3 coding DNA: TGTGCCAGCAGCCCCTCCTCGGGCGGGCAGACCCAGTACTTC. The J gene is TRBJ2-5, the V gene TRBV7-3; perhaps TRBD2 as D (5 bases). Trimming took off 5 bases at V and 6 bases at J, with 16 bases between the two ends. The V gene's germline CDR1 is SGHTA and CDR2 FQGTGA. The CDR3 spans 14 residues.

V usage is TRBV6-5 and J usage is TRBJ1-2; D is unresolved. Germline V gene sequence: CDR1 MNHEY, CDR2 SVGAGI. This CDR3 contains 13 residues. The V end lost 3 bases, the J end lost 8 bases, and 13 bases lay between the germline ends. In nucleotides, the CDR3 is TGTGCCAGCAGTTATGAGGAGGATATGGGCTACACCTTC. Translated, it gives CASSYEEDMGYTF.

The chain is built from TRBV28 and TRBJ1-1, with no clear D. V was pared by 6 bases and J by 6 bases, with 11 bases between. The CDR3 is made up of 12 amino acids. In germline, CDR1 is MDHEN, CDR2 SYDVKM. CDR3 sequence reads: CASRLGRAEAFF. As DNA, the CDR3 is TGTGCCAGCAGATTAGGCCGAGCTGAAGCTTTCTTT.

The rearrangement joins TRBV9 to TRBJ2-2; 7 bases line up with TRBD2. Germline V gene lookup returns CDR1 SGDLS and CDR2 YYNGEE. J was trimmed by 5 bases and V by 4 bases; bases with no gene match: 5. The length of the CDR3 is 14 residues. Written as DNA, the CDR3 is TGTGCCAGCAGCATACTAGCGAGTACCGGGGAGCTGTTTTTT. Amino acid sequence: CASSILASTGELFF.

This clone was seen a handful of times. This rearrangement joins TRBV5-4 to TRBJ1-3, with D maybe TRBD1 (6 bases). The V end lost 6 bases, the J end lost 4 bases, and 11 bases lay between the germline ends. Germline V gene data show CDR1 as SGHNT and CDR2 as YYREEE (reference sequence). This CDR3 comprises 13 residues. CDR3 sequence: CASTPGQGNTIYF. The CDR3 nucleotides read TGTGCCAGCACCCCAGGACAGGGAAACACCATATATTTT.

The rearrangement links TRBV28 to TRBJ2-2; D remains unclear. CDR3 length: 15 amino acids. The germline gives CDR1 MDHEN, CDR2 SYDVKM. With 4 bases removed from V and 0 bases from J, the gap between germline ends came to 9 bases. The CDR3 is CASSWVEANTGELFF. DNA of the CDR3: TGTGCCAGCAGTTGGGTCGAGGCGAACACCGGGGAGCTGTTTTTT.

In DNA form, the CDR3 reads TGTGCCAGTAGTATTCCCTCGGCAGCACAAGAGACCCAGTACTTC. It specifies CASSIPSAAQETQYF. The chain is built from TRBV19 and TRBJ2-5, with D unresolved. The V end was cut by 3 bases, the J end by 2 bases, with 13 bases between. The CDR3 has 15 amino acids. From germline, CDR1 is LNHDA and CDR2 SQIVND (reference sequence). The full variable domain, with the rest looked up from reference TRBV19 and TRBJ2-5, is DGGITQSPKYLFRKEGQNVTLSCEQNLNHDAMYWYRQDPGQGLRLIYYSQIVNDFQKGDIAEGYSVSREKKESFPLTVTSAQKNPTAFYLCASSIPSAAQETQYFGPGTRLLVL.

V usage is TRBV4-1 and J usage is TRBJ2-7; 10 bases are shared with TRBD2. Trimming at V came to 3 bases and at J to 3 bases, leaving 11 bases not matched to a gene. CDR3 length: 17 residues. Germline CDR1 and CDR2: MGHRA and YSYEKL. CDR3 region: CASSQGLTSGKSYEQYF. The DNA for the CDR3 is TGCGCCAGCAGCCAGGGTCTAACTAGCGGGAAAAGCTACGAGCAGTACTTC.

This clone was recorded a few times. This chain uses TRBV11-2 with TRBJ2-3, with 8 bases identical to TRBD1. The germline CDR1 and CDR2 sequences are SGHAT and FQNNGV. V dropped 6 bases and J dropped 13; count of bases not matched to a gene: 12. The CDR3 is 13 residues long. CDR3 DNA sequence: TGTGCCAGCAGTCCACGGGAACAGGGGGTGGAGTATTTT. As protein: CASSPREQGVEYF.

The CDR3 DNA follows: TGTGCCAGCAGTTCCACACCCACGATTCAGTACTTC. Protein sequence: CASSSTPTIQYF. This chain joins TRBV28 and TRBJ2-4; D call uncertain. V shed 4 bases and J shed 10 bases, with 11 bases lying between them. The CDR3 contains 12 residues. From germline, CDR1 is MDHEN and CDR2 SYDVKM.

The rearrangement links TRBV15 to TRBJ1-3; no clear D gene. The CDR3 totals 14 residues. Trimming took off 8 bases at V and 0 bases at J, with 11 bases between the two ends. Per the germline V gene, CDR1 is LNHNV and CDR2 is YYDKDF (reference sequence). As DNA, the CDR3 is TGTGCCACCTCCGGGGAGAGCTCTGGAAACACCATATATTTT. Protein product: CATSGESSGNTIYF.